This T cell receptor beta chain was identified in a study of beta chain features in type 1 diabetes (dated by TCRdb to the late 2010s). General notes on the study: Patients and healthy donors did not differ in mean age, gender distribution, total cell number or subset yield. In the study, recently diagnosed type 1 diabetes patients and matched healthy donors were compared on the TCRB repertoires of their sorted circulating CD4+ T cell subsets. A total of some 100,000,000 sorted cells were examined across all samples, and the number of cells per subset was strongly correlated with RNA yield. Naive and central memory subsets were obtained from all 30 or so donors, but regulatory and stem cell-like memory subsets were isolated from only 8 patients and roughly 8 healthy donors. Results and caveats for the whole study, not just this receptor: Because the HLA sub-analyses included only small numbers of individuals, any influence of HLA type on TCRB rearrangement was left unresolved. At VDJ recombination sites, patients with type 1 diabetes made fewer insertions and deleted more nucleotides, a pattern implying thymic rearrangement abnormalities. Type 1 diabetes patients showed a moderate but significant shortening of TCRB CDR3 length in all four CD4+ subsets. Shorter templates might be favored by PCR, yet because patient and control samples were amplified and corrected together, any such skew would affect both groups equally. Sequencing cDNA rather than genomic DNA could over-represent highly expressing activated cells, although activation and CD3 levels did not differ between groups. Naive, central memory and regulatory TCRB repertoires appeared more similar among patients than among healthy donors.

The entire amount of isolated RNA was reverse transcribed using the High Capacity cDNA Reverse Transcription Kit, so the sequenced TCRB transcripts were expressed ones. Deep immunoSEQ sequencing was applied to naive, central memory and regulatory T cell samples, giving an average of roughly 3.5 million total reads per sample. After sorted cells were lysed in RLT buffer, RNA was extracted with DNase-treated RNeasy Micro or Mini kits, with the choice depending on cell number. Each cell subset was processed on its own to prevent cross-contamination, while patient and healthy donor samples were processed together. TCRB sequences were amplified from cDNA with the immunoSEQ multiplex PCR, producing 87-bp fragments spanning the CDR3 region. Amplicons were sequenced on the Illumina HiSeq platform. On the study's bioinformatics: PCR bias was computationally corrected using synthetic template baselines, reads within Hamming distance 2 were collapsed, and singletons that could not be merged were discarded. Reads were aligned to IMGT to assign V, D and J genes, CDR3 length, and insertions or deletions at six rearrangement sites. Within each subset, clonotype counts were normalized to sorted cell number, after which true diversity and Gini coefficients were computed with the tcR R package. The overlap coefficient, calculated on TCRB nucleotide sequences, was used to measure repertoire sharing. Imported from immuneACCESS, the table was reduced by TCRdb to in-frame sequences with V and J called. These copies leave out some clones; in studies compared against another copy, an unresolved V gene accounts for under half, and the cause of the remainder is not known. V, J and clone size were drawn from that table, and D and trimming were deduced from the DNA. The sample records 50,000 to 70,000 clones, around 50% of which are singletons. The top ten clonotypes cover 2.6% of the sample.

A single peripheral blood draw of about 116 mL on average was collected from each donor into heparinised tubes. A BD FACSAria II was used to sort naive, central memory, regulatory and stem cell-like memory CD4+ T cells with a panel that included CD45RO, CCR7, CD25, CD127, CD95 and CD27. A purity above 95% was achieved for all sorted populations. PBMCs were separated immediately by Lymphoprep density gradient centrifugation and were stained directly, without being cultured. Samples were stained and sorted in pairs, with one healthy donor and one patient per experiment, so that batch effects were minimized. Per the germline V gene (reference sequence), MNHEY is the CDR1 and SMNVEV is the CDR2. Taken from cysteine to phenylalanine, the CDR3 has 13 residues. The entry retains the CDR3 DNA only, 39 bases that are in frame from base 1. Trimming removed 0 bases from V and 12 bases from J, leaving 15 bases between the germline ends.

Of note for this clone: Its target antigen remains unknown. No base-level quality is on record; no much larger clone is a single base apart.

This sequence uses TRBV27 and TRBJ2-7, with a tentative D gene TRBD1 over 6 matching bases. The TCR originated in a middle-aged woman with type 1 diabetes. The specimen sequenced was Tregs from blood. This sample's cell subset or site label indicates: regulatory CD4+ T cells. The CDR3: CASSLSPDSSRYF. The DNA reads TGTGCCAGCAGTTTATCCCCGGACAGCAGTCGGTACTTC.